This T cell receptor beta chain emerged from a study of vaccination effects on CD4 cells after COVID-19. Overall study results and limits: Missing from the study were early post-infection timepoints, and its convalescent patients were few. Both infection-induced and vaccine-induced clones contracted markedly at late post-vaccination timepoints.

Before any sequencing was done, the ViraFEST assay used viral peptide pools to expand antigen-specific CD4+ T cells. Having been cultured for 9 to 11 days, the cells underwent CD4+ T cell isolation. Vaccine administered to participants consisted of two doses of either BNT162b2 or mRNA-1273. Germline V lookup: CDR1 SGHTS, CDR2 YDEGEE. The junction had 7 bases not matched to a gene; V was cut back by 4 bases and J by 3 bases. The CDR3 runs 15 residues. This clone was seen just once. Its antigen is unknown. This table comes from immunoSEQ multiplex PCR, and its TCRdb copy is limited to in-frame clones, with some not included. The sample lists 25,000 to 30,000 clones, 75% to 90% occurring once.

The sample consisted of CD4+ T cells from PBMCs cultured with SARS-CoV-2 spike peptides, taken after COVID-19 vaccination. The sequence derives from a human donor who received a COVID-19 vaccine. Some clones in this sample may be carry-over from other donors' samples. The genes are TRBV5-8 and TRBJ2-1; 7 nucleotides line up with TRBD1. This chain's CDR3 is CASSRDRVGYNEQFF. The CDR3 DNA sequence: TGTGCCAGCAGCCGGGACAGAGTGGGCTACAATGAGCAGTTCTTC.